Listed below are T cell receptor beta chains from one sample, sequenced in a study of OX40 agonist ivuxolimab in advanced cancers. Clones were sequenced by immunoSEQ multiplex PCR, and TCRdb holds only the in-frame ones, with some missing. Of 55,000 to 90,000 clones in the sample, roughly 80% were seen once. The sequenced sample was CD4+ or CD8+ T cells sorted from blood, obtained in a trial of the OX40 agonist ivuxolimab. The receptor set was obtained from an adult with an advanced solid tumor such as melanoma, head and neck, liver or kidney cancer. Each CDR3 is given without its conserved first and last residue. The size entry is marked missing in some rows and otherwise reads once, few, many or a size class.

V gene: TRBV19; clone size: .; J gene: TRBJ2-7; CDR3 protein: ASSRQGARDYEQY
V gene: TRBV2; clone size: .; J gene: TRBJ2-7; CDR3 protein: ASSARKQGTYEQY
V gene: TRBV6-4; clone size: .; J gene: TRBJ1-2; CDR3 protein: ASSPAGQGKSGYT
V gene: TRBV19; clone size: .; J gene: TRBJ1-1; CDR3 protein: ASSQVNTEAF
V gene: TRBV30; clone size: .; J gene: TRBJ2-4; CDR3 protein: AWSVPGRNLAKNIQY
V gene: TRBV29-1; clone size: .; J gene: TRBJ2-5; CDR3 protein: SVARASGGGETQY
V gene: TRBV5-5; clone size: .; J gene: TRBJ2-4; CDR3 protein: ASSFIPGENIQY
V gene: TRBV5-6; clone size: .; J gene: TRBJ2-1; CDR3 protein: ASSVTYRVGEQF
V gene: TRBV29-1; clone size: .; J gene: TRBJ2-1; CDR3 protein: SVPKPGRGANEQF
V gene: TRBV7-2; clone size: .; J gene: TRBJ2-5; CDR3 protein: ASNPGRVETQY
V gene: TRBV14; clone size: few; J gene: TRBJ1-2; CDR3 protein: ASSQDLAGIYGYT
V gene: TRBV28; clone size: few; J gene: TRBJ2-1; CDR3 protein: ASNTWGRGRGHEQF
V gene: TRBV7-7; clone size: once; J gene: TRBJ2-5; CDR3 protein: ASSLGTAKETQY
V gene: TRBV19; clone size: .; J gene: TRBJ1-3; CDR3 protein: AWGHPAGGNTIY
V gene: TRBV5-1; clone size: .; J gene: TRBJ2-5; CDR3 protein: ASSRDGTAVQETQY
V gene: TRBV21-1; clone size: .; J gene: TRBJ1-5; CDR3 protein: ASSKLHMVAAPQH
V gene: TRBV27; clone size: .; J gene: TRBJ2-1; CDR3 protein: ASSLSKRLGQF
V gene: TRBV5-6; clone size: once; J gene: TRBJ2-7; CDR3 protein: ASSLSSYEQY
V gene: TRBV14; clone size: once; J gene: TRBJ2-7; CDR3 protein: ASSQDRTGSPLYEQY
V gene: TRBV7-2; clone size: .; J gene: TRBJ2-3; CDR3 protein: ASSLEDGSNTQY
V gene: TRBV2; clone size: .; J gene: TRBJ1-4; CDR3 protein: ASLYRGNEKLF
V gene: TRBV4-1; clone size: .; J gene: TRBJ2-1; CDR3 protein: ASSQRGGNNEQF
V gene: TRBV4-2; clone size: few; J gene: TRBJ2-1; CDR3 protein: ASSQDPRSAEQF
V gene: TRBV2; clone size: few; J gene: TRBJ1-1; CDR3 protein: ASSGQGGSTEAF
V gene: TRBV7-2; clone size: .; J gene: TRBJ2-2; CDR3 protein: ASRLAVNTGELF
V gene: TRBV6-5; clone size: .; J gene: TRBJ1-2; CDR3 protein: ASSNPGRTYGYT
V gene: TRBV14; clone size: .; J gene: TRBJ2-7; CDR3 protein: ASSQLQGADEQY
V gene: TRBV7-2; clone size: .; J gene: TRBJ1-4; CDR3 protein: ASSPAGREKLF
V gene: TRBV28; clone size: .; J gene: TRBJ2-1; CDR3 protein: ASSRDRANNEQF
V gene: TRBV5-1; clone size: .; J gene: TRBJ2-7; CDR3 protein: ASSPGPLGGEQY
V gene: TRBV28; clone size: once; J gene: TRBJ2-5; CDR3 protein: ASSTTNQETQY
V gene: TRBV7-2; clone size: .; J gene: TRBJ2-5; CDR3 protein: ASSSRQGRETQY
V gene: TRBV2; clone size: .; J gene: TRBJ2-5; CDR3 protein: ASIKLSSGGARETQY
V gene: TRBV5-1; clone size: .; J gene: TRBJ1-1; CDR3 protein: ASSSNSGGNTEAF
V gene: TRBV1; clone size: .; J gene: TRBJ2-7; CDR3 protein: TSSQEGSLAGGPIYYEQY
V gene: TRBV5-1; clone size: .; J gene: TRBJ1-6; CDR3 protein: ASSLAYPDSPLH
V gene: TRBV5-1; clone size: .; J gene: TRBJ1-2; CDR3 protein: ASSLWGAGDFYGYT
V gene: TRBV7-9; clone size: .; J gene: TRBJ2-7; CDR3 protein: ASSLQGGNYEQY
V gene: TRBV29-1; clone size: .; J gene: TRBJ2-1; CDR3 protein: SVSNNEQF
V gene: TRBV9; clone size: .; J gene: TRBJ1-6; CDR3 protein: ASSVGQGNNSPLH
V gene: TRBV19; clone size: .; J gene: TRBJ2-7; CDR3 protein: ASSVGQGPYEQY
V gene: TRBV5-1; clone size: few; J gene: TRBJ2-1; CDR3 protein: ASSPSMGEQF